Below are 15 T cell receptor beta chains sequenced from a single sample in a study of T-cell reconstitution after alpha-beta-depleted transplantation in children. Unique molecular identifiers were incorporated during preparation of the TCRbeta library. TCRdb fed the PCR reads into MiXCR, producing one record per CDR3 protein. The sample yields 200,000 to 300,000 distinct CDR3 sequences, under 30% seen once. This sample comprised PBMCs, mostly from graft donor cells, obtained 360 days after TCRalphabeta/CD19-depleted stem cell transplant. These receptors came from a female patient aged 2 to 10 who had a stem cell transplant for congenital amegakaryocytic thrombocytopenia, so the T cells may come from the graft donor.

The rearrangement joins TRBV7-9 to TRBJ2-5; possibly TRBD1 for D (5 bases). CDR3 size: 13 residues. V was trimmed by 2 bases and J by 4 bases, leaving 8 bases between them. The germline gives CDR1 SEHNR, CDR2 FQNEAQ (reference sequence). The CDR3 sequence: CASSLTTGETQYF. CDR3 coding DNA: TGTGCCAGCAGCTTAACTACAGGAGAGACCCAGTACTTC.

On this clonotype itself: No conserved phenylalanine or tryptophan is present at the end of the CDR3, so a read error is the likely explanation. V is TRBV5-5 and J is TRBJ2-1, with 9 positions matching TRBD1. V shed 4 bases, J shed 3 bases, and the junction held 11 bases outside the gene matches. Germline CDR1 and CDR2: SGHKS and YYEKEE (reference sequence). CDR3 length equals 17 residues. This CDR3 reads CASSVWSTGGLYNEQFL. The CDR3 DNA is TGTGCCAGCAGCGTATGGTCCACAGGGGGCCTCTACAATGAGCAGTTCTTA.

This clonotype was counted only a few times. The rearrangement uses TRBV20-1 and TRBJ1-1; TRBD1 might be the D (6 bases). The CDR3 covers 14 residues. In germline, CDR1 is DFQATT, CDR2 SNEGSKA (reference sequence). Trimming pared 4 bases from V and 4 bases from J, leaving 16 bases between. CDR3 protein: CSAKPNREGTEAFF. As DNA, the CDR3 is TGCAGTGCTAAACCAAACAGGGAGGGCACTGAAGCTTTCTTT.

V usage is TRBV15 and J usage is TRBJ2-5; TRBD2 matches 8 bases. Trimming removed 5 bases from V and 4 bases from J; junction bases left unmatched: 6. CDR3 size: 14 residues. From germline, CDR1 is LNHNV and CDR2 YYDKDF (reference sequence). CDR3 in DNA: TGTGCCACCAGCCTCGGACTAGCCGGAGAGACCCAGTACTTC. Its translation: CATSLGLAGETQYF.

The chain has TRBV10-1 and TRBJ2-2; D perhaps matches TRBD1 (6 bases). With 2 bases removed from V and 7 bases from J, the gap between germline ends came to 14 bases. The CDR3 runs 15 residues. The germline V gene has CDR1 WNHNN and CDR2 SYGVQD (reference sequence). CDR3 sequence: CASSEGGSRGGELFF. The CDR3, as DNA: TGCGCCAGCAGTGAGGGGGGCTCCCGGGGCGGGGAGCTGTTTTTT.

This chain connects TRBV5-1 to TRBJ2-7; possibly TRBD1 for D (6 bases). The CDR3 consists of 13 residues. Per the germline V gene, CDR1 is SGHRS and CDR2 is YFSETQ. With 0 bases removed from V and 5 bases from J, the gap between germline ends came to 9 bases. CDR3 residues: CASSLEGVNEQYF. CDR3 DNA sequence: TGCGCCAGCAGCTTGGAGGGGGTCAACGAGCAGTACTTC.

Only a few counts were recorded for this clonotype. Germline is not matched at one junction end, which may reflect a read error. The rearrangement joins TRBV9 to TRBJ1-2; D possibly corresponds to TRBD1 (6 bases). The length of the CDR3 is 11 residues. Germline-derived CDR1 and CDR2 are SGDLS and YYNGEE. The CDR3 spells CASSVEIRGPF. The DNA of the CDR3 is TGTGCCAGCAGCGTAGAGATCCGGGGGCCCTTC.

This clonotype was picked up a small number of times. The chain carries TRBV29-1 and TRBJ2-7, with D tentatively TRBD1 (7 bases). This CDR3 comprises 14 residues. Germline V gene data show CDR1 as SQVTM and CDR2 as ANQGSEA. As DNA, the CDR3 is TGCACCTTAAAGTGGCAGGGGGGCTCCTACGAGCAGTACTTC. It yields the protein CTLKWQGGSYEQYF.

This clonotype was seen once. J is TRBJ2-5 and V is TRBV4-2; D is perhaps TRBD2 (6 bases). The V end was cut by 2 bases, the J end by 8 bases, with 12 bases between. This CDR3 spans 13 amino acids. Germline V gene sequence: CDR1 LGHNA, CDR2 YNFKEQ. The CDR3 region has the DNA TGTGCCAGCAGCCAAACCTGGCGGGACACCCAGTACTTC. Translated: CASSQTWRDTQYF.

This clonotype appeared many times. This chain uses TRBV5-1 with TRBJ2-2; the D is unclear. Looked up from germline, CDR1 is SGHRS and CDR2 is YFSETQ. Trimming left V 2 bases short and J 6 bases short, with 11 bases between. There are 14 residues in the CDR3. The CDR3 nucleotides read TGCGCCAGCAGCTTAGGTAGCAGGTCCGGGGAGCTGTTTTTT. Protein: CASSLGSRSGELFF.

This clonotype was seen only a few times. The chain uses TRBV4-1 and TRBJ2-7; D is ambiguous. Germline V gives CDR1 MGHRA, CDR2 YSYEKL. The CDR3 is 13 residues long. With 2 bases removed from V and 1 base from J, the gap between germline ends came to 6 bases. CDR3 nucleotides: TGCGCCAGCAGCCAATCCTCTTCCTACGAGCAGTACTTC. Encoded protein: CASSQSSSYEQYF.

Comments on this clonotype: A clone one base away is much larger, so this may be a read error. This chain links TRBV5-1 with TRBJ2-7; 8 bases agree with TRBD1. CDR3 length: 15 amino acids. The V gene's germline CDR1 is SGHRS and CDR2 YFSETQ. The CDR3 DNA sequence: TGCGCCAGCAGCTTGGTGGCAGGGGGCTTGGACGAGCGGTACTTC. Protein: CASSLVAGGLDERYF.

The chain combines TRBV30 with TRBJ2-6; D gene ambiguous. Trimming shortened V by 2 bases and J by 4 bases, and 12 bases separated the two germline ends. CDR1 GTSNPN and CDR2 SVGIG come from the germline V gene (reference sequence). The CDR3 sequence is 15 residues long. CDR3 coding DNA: TGTGCCTGGAGTTTTGGGGATCCCGGGGCCAACGTCCTGACTTTC. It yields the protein CAWSFGDPGANVLTF.

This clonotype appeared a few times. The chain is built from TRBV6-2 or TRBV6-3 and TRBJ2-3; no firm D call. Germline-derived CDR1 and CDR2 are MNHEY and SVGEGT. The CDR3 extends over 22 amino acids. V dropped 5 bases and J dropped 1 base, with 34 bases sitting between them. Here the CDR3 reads CASSTRGLKSGINFGGTDTQYF. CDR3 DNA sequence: TGTGCCAGCAGTACCCGAGGTCTGAAGTCGGGTATTAATTTTGGCGGCACAGATACGCAGTATTTT.

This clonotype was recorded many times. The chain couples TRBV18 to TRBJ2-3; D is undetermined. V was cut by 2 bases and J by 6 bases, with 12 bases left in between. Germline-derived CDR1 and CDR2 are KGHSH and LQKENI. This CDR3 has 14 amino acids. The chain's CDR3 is CASSPADSRDTQYF. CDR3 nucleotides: TGTGCCAGCTCACCAGCTGATAGCCGGGATACGCAGTATTTT.